The clone carrying this TCR beta chain showed up just a few times. MiXCR, applied by TCRdb to the 5' RACE reads, yields one record per CDR3 protein. The data show roughly 10,000 distinct CDR3 sequences, about a fifth seen once. Germline CDR1 is SEHNR and CDR2 is FQNEAQ (reference sequence). V was shortened by 4 bases and J by 7 bases, with 19 bases between the two germline ends. This CDR3 comprises 16 residues. Time point: blood at routine non-recurrence follow-up after resection. The input material, whole RNA from tumor, nontumor lung or frozen PBMC, was sequenced unsorted. This sample was taken from a study of spatial heterogeneity in lung cancer.

This chain connects TRBV7-9 to TRBJ1-4, with D maybe TRBD1 (6 bases). The clonotype comes from a male donor with early-stage non-small cell lung cancer. This specimen consisted of PBMCs, obtained at follow-up. The CDR3 DNA sequence: TGTGCCAGCAGCTCTATTATATGGGGGGCGTTTGAAAAACTGTTTTTT. This translates into CASSSIIWGAFEKLFF.